This T cell receptor beta chain stems from a study of T cells in tuberculosis. The CDR3 totals 16 residues. Looked up from germline, CDR1 is MNHEY and CDR2 is SVGAGI. With 0 bases clipped from V and 3 bases from J, the junction kept 5 bases outside the gene matches. Using immunoSEQ multiplex PCR, the repertoire was profiled, and TCRdb retains in-frame clones only, with some absent. The sample includes roughly 33,000 clones, roughly 90% of them seen just once. The specimen sequenced was PBMCs. This chain links TRBV6-5 with TRBJ1-1; 9 bases align to TRBD1. This TCR was recovered from a donor aged 10-30 years with latent tuberculosis or without tuberculosis infection. The CDR3 spells CASSYSPDRGYTEAFF. The DNA for the CDR3 is TGTGCCAGCAGTTACTCGCCGGACAGGGGTTACACTGAAGCTTTCTTT.